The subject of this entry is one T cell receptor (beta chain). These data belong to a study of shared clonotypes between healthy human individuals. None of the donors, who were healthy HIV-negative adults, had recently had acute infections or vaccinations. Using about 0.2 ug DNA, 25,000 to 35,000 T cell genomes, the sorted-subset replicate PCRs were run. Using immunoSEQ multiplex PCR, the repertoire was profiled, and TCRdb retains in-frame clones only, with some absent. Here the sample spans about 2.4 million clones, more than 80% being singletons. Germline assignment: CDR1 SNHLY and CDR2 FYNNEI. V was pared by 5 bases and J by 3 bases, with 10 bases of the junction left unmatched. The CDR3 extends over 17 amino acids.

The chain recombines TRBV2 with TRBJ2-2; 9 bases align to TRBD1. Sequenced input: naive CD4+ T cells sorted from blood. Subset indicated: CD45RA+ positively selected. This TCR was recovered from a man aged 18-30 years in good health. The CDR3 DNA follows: TGTGCCAGCAGTATACCGGGACAGGGTATTGACACCGGGGAGCTGTTTTTT. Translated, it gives CASSIPGQGIDTGELFF.